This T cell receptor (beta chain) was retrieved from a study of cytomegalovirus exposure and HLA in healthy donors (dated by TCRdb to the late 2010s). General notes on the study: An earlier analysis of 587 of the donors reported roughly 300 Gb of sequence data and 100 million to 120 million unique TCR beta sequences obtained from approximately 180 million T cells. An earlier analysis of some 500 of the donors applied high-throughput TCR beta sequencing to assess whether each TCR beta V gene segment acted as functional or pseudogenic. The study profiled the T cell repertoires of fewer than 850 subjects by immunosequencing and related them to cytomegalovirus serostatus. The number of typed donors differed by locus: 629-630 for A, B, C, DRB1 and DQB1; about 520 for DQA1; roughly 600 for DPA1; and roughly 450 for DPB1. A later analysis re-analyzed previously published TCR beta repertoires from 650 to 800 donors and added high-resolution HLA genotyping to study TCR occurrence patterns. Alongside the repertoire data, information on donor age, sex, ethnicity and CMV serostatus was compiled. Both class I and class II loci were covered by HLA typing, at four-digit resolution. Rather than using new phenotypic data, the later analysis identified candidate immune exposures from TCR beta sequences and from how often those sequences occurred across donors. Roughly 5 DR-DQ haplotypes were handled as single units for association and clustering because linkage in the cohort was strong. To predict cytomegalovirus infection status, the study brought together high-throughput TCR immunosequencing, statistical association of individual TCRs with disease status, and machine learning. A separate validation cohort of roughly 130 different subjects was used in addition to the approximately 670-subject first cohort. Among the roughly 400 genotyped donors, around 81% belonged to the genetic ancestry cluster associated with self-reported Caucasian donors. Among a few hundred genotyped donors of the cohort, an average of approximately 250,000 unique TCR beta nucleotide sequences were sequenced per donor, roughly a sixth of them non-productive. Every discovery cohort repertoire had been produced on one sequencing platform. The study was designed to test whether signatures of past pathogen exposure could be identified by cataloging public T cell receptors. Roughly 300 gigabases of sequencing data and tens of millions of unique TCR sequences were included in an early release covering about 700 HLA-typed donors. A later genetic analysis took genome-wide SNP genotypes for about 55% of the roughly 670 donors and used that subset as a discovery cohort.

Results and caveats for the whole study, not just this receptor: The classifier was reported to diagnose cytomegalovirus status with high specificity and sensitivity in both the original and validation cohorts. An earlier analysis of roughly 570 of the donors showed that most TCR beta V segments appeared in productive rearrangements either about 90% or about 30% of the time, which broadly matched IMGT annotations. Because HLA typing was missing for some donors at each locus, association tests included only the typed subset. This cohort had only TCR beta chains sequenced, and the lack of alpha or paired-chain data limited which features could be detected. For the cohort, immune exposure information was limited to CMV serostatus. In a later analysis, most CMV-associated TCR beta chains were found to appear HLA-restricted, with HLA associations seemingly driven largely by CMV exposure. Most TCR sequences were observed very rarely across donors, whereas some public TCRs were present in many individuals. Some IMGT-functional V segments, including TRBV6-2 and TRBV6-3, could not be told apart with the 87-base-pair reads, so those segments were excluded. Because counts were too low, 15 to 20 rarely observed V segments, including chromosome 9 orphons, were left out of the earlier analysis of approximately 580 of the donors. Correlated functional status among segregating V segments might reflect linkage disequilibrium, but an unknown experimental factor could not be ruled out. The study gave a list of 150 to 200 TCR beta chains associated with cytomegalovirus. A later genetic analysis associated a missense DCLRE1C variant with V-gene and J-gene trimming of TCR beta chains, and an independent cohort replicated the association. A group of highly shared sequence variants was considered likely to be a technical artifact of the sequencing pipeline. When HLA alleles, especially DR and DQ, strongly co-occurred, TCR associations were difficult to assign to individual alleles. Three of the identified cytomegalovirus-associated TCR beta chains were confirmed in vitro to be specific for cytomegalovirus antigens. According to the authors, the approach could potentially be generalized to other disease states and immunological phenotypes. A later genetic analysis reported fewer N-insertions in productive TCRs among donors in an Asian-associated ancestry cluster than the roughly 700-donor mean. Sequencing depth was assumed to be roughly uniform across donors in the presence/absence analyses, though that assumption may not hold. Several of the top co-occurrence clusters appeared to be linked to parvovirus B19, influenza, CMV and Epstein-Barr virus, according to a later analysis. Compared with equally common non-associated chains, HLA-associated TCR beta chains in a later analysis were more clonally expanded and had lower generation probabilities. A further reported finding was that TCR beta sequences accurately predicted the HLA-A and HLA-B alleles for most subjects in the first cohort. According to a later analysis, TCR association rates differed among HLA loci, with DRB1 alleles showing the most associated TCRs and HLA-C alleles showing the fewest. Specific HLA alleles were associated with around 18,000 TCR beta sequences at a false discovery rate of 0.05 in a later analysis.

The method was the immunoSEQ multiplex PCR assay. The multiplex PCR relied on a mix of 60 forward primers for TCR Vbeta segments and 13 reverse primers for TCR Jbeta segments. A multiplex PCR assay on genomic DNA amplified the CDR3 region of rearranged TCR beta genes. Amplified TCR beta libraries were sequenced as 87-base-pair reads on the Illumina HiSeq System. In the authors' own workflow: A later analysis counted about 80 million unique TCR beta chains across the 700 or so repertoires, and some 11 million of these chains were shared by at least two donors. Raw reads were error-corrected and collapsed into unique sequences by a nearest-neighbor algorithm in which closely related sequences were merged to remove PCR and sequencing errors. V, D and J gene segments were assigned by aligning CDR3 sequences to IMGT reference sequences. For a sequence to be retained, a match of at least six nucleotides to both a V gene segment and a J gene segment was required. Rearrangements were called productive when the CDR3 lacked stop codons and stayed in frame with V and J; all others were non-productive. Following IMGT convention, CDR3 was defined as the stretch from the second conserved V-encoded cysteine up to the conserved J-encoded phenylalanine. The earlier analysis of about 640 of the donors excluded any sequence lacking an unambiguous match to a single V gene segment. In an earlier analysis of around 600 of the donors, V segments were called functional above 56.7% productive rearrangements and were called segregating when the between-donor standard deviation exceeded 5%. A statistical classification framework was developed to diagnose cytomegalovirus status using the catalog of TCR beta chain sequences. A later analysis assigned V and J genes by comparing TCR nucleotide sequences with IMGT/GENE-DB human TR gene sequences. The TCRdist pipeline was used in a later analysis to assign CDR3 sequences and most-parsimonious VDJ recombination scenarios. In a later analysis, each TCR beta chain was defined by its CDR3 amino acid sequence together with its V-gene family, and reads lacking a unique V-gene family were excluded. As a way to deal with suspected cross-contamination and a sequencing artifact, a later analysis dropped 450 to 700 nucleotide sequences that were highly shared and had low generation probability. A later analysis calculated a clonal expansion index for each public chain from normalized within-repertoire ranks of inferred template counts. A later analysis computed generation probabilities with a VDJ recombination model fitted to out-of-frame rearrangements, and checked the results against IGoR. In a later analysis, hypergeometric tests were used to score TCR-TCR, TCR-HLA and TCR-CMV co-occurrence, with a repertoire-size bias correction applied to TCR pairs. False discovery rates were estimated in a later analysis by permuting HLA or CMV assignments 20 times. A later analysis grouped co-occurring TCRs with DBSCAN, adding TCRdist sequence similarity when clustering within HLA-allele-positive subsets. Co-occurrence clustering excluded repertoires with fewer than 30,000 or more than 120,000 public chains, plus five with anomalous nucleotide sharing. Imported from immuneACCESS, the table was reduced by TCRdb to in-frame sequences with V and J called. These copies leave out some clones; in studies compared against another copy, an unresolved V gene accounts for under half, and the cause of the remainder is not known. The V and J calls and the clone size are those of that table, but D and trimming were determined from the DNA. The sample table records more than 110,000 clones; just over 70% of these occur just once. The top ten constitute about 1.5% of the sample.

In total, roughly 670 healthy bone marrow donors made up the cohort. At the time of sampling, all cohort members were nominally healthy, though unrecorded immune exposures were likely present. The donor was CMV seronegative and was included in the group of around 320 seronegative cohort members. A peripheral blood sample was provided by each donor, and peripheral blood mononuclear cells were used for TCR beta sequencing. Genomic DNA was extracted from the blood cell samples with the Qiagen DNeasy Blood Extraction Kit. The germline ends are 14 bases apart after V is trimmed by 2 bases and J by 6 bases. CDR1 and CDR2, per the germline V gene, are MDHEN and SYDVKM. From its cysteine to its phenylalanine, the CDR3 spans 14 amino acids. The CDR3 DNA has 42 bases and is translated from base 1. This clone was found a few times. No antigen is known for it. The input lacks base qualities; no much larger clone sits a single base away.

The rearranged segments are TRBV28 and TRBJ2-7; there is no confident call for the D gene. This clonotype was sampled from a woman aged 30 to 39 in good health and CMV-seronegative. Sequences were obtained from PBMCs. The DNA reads TGTGCCAGCAGTTTAGGTGCGGCAGTAGGCGAGCAGTACTTC. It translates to CASSLGAAVGEQYF.